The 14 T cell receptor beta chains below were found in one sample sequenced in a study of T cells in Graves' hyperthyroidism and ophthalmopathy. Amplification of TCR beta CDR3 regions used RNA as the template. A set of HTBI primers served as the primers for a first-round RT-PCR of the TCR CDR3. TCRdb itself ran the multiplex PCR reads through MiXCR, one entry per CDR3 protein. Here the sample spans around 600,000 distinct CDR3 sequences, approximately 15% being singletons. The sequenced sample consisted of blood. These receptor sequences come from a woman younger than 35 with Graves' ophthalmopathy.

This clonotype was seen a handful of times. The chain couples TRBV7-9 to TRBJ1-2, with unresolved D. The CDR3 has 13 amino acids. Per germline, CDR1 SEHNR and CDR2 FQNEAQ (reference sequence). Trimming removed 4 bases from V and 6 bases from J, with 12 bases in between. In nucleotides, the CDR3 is TGTGCCAGCAGCTCTGGGTCGTCGGATGGCTACACCTTC. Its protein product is CASSSGSSDGYTF.

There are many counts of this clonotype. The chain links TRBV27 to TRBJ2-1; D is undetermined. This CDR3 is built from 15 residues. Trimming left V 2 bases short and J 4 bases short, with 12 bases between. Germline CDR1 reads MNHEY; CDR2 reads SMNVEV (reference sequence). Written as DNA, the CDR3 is TGTGCCAGCAGTTTAGGTCGAGGACGGTACAATGAGCAGTTCTTC. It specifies CASSLGRGRYNEQFF.

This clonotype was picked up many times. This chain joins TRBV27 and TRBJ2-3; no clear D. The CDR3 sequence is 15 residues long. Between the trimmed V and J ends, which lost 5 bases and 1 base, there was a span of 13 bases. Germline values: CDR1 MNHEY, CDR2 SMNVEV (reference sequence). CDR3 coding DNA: TGTGCCAGCAGTCCATGGACCGACCGCACAGATACGCAGTATTTT. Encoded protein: CASSPWTDRTDTQYF.

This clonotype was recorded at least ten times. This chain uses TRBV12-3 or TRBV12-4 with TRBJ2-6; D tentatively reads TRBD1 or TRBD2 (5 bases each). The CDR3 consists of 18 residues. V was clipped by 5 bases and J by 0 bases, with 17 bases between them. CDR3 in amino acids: CASSGWDHFLSGANVLTF. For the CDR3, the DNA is TGTGCCAGCAGTGGCTGGGACCATTTCCTCTCTGGGGCCAACGTCCTGACTTTC.

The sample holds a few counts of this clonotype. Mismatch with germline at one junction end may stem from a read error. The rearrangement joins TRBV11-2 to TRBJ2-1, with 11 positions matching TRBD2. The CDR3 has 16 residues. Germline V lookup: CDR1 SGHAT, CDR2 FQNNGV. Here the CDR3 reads CASSPQTSGIQNEQLF. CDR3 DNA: TGTGCCAGCAGCCCCCAGACTAGCGGGATTCAGAATGAGCAGCTCTTC.

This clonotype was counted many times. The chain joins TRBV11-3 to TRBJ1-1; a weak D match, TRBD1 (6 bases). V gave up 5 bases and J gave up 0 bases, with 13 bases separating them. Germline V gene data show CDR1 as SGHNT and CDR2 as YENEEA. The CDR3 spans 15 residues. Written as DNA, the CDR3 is TGTGCCAGCAGCGCGAACAGGGTACTGAACACTGAAGCTTTCTTT. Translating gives CASSANRVLNTEAFF.

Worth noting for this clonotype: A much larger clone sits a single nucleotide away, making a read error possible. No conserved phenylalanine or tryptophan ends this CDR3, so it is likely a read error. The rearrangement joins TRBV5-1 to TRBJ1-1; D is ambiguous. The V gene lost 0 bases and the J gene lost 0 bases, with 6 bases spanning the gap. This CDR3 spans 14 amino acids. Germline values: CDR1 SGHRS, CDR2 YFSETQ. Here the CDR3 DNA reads TGCGCCAGCAGCTTGGTAGCGGTGAACACTGAAGCTTTCCTT. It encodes CASSLVAVNTEAFL.

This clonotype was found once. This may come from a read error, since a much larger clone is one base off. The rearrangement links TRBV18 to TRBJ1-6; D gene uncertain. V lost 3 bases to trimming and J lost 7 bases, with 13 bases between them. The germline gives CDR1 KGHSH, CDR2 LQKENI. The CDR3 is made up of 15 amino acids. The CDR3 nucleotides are TGTGCCAGCTCACCGTACGGGGAATCGAATTCACCCCTCCACTTT. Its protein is CASSPYGESNSPLHF.

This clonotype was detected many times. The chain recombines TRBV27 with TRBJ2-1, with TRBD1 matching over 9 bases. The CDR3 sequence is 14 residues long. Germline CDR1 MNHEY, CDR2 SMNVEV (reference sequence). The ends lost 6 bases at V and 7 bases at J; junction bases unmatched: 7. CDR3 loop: CASSPGTGLNEQFF. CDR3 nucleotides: TGTGCCAGCAGCCCCGGGACAGGGCTGAATGAGCAGTTCTTC.

The CDR3 bases are TGCGCCAGCAGACGACCTCGGGACCCCCGGGGTGGCTACACCTTC. Its translation: CASRRPRDPRGGYTF. V is TRBV4-1 and J is TRBJ1-2, with D perhaps TRBD1 (5 bases). From germline, CDR1 is MGHRA and CDR2 YSYEKL. The V and J ends lost 6 bases and 7 bases respectively, with 21 bases between them. The CDR3 is made up of 15 amino acids.

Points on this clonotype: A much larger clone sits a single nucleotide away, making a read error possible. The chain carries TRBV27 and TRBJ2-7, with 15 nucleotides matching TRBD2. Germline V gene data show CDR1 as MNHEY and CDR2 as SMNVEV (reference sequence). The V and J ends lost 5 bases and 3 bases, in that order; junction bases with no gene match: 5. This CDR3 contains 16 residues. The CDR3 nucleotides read TGTGCCAGCAGTCCCCGGACTAGCGGGGGGGTCTACGAGCAGTACTTC. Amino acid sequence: CASSPRTSGGVYEQYF.

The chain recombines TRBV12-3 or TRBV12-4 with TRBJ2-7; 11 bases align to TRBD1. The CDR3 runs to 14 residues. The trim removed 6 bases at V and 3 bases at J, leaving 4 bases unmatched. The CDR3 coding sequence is TGTGCCAGCAGCTGGGACAGGGGGTTCTACGAGCAGTACTTC. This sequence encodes CASSWDRGFYEQYF.

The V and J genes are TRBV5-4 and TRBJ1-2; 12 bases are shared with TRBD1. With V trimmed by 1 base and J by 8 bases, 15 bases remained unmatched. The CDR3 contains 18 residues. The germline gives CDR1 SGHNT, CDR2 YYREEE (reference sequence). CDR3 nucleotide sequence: TGTGCCAGCAGCTTGTTAGTGGTTCCGGGACAGGGGGCAGGGGGCTACACCTTC. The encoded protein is CASSLLVVPGQGAGGYTF.

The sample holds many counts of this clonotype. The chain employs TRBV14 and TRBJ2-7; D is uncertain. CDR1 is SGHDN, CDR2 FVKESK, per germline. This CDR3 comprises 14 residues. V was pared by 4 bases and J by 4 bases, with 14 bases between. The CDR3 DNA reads TGTGCCAGCAGCCCTAGAGTAGGACGATACGAGCAGTACTTC. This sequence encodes CASSPRVGRYEQYF. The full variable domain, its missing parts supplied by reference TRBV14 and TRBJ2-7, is EAGVTQFPSHSVIEKGQTVTLRCDPISGHDNLYWYRRVMGKEIKFLLHFVKESKQDESGMPNNRFLAERTGGTYSTLKVQPAELEDSGVYFCASSPRVGRYEQYFGPGTRLTVT.